This T cell receptor beta chain was recorded in a study of cytomegalovirus exposure and HLA in healthy donors (dated by TCRdb to about 2017). In the study overall: According to an earlier analysis of a few hundred of the donors, roughly 180 million T cells yielded 95 million to 140 million unique TCR beta sequences and about 300 Gb of sequence data. The genetic ancestry cluster associated with self-reported Caucasian donors included 81% of the roughly 400 genotyped donors. Among roughly 400 genotyped donors of the cohort, an average of roughly 230,000 unique TCR beta nucleotide sequences was sequenced per donor, of which about 18% were non-productive. The study combined high-throughput TCR immunosequencing, statistical association of individual TCRs with disease status, and machine learning to predict cytomegalovirus infection status. Typing coverage varied by locus: 629-630 donors for A, B, C, DRB1 and DQB1; 522 for DQA1; more than 600 for DPA1; some 470 for DPB1. Every repertoire in the discovery cohort had been generated on one and the same sequencing platform. Rather than drawing on any new phenotypic data, the later analysis identified candidate immune exposures from TCR beta sequences and the way those sequences occurred across donors. Along with the approximately 650-subject first cohort, a separate validation cohort of 120 different subjects was used. The study aimed to test whether cataloging public T cell receptors could reveal signatures of past pathogen exposure. A few DR-DQ haplotypes were treated as single units for association and clustering because of strong linkage in the cohort. To study patterns of TCR occurrence, a later analysis re-analyzed previously published TCR beta repertoires from just over 650 donors and added high-resolution HLA genotyping. The study used immunosequencing to profile the T cell repertoires of approximately 690 subjects and linked those repertoires to cytomegalovirus serostatus. Around 320 gigabases of sequencing data and approximately 80 million unique TCR sequences were included in an early release covering 500 to 750 HLA-typed donors. In a later genetic analysis, genome-wide SNP genotypes for about 65% of the roughly 670 donors were used, and that subset was treated as a discovery cohort. Both class I and class II loci were covered by HLA typing, at four-digit resolution. Donor age, sex, ethnicity and CMV serostatus were compiled together with the repertoire data. In an earlier analysis of over 550 of the donors, high-throughput TCR beta sequencing was used to judge whether each TCR beta V gene segment behaved as functional or pseudogenic. Broad study findings and their caveats: A further reported finding was that TCR beta sequences accurately predicted the HLA-A and HLA-B alleles for most subjects in the first cohort. According to a later analysis, TCR association rates differed among HLA loci, with DRB1 alleles showing the most associated TCRs and HLA-C alleles showing the fewest. A later analysis found that HLA-associated TCR beta chains were more clonally expanded and had lower generation probabilities than equally common non-associated chains. According to a later analysis, most CMV-associated TCR beta chains appeared to be HLA-restricted, and the HLA associations seemed to be driven largely by CMV exposure. A group of highly shared sequence variants was considered likely to be a technical artifact of the sequencing pipeline. According to a later analysis, parvovirus B19, influenza, CMV and Epstein-Barr virus appeared linked to several top co-occurrence clusters. According to the authors, the approach could potentially be generalized to other disease states and immunological phenotypes. Cytomegalovirus status was reported to be diagnosed by the classifier with high specificity and sensitivity in both the original and validation cohorts. An earlier analysis of approximately 530 of the donors showed that most TCR beta V segments appeared in productive rearrangements either about 87% or about 30% of the time, which broadly matched IMGT annotations. Because some donors lacked HLA typing at each locus, the association tests relied only on the typed subset. At a false discovery rate of 0.05, a later analysis linked approximately 18,000 TCR beta sequences to specific HLA alleles. While some public TCRs were present in many individuals, most TCR sequences turned up only very rarely across donors. V-gene and J-gene trimming of TCR beta chains was associated with a missense DCLRE1C variant in a later genetic analysis, and the association was replicated in an independent cohort. A total of fewer than 200 TCR beta chains were listed by the study as associated with cytomegalovirus. Correlated functional status among segregating V segments might reflect linkage disequilibrium, but an unknown experimental factor could not be ruled out. Presence/absence analyses assumed roughly uniform sequencing depth across donors, an assumption that may not hold. In vitro tests confirmed that a few of the cytomegalovirus-associated TCR beta chains recognize cytomegalovirus antigens. Assigning TCR associations to individual alleles was difficult when HLA alleles, especially DR and DQ, strongly co-occurred. The cohort was sequenced for TCR beta chains only, and without alpha or paired-chain data the features that could be detected were limited. Compared with the roughly 710-donor mean, donors in an Asian-associated ancestry cluster had fewer N-insertions in productive TCRs, according to a later genetic analysis. Seventeen rarely observed V segments, including chromosome 9 orphons, were excluded from the earlier analysis of almost 600 of the donors because counts were too low. Some IMGT-functional V segments, including TRBV6-2 and TRBV6-3, could not be distinguished by the 87-base-pair reads and were therefore excluded. Immune exposure information for the cohort was limited to CMV serostatus.

This clone came up a few times. Its antigen is still unknown. Per-base qualities were not stored, and no clone one base away is much larger. Trimming costs V 4 bases and J 0 bases, and their ends lie 17 bases apart. Based on the germline V gene, the CDR1 and CDR2 sequences are SGHRS and YFSETQ. Reading from cysteine to phenylalanine, the CDR3 counts 18 amino acids. Of all the DNA, just the CDR3 is kept, 54 bases in frame from base 1. The library was obtained by the immunoSEQ multiplex PCR assay. A mixture of 60 forward primers for TCR Vbeta segments and 13 reverse primers for TCR Jbeta segments was used in the multiplex PCR. Amplification of the CDR3 region of rearranged TCR beta genes was performed with a multiplex PCR assay on genomic DNA. The Illumina HiSeq System was used to sequence the amplified TCR beta libraries as 87-base-pair reads. The study's own analysis went as follows. Across the roughly 600 repertoires, a later analysis counted around 80 million unique TCR beta chains, 9.5 million to 12 million of which were shared by at least two donors. A nearest-neighbor algorithm error-corrected the raw reads and collapsed the reads into unique sequences, merging closely related sequences to remove PCR and sequencing errors. V, D and J gene segments were assigned by aligning CDR3 sequences to IMGT reference sequences. For a sequence to be retained, a match of at least six nucleotides to both a V gene segment and a J gene segment was required. A rearrangement counted as productive if the CDR3 had no stop codons and remained in frame with V and J, and every other rearrangement counted as non-productive. CDR3 was defined by IMGT convention, running from the second conserved V-encoded cysteine to the conserved J-encoded phenylalanine. The earlier analysis of about 560 of the donors excluded any sequence lacking an unambiguous match to a single V gene segment. In an earlier analysis of some 590 of the donors, a V segment was called functional when productive rearrangements were above 56.7%, and segregating when the standard deviation between donors exceeded 5%. A statistical classification framework was built to diagnose cytomegalovirus status from the catalog of TCR beta chain sequences. A later analysis assigned V and J genes by comparing TCR nucleotide sequences with IMGT/GENE-DB human TR gene sequences. In a later analysis, CDR3 sequences and most-parsimonious VDJ recombination scenarios were assigned using the TCRdist pipeline. A later analysis defined each TCR beta chain by its CDR3 amino acid sequence plus V-gene family, and excluded reads lacking a unique V-gene family. In a later analysis, around 600 highly shared, low-generation-probability nucleotide sequences were removed to address suspected cross-contamination and a sequencing artifact. A later analysis calculated a clonal expansion index for each public chain from normalized within-repertoire ranks of inferred template counts. A later analysis computed generation probabilities with a VDJ recombination model fitted to out-of-frame rearrangements, and checked the results against IGoR. In a later analysis, hypergeometric tests were used to score TCR-TCR, TCR-HLA and TCR-CMV co-occurrence, with a repertoire-size bias correction applied to TCR pairs. To estimate false discovery rates, a later analysis permuted the HLA or CMV assignments 20 times. In a later analysis, co-occurring TCRs were grouped with DBSCAN, and TCRdist sequence similarity was added when clustering was performed within HLA-allele-positive subsets. Repertoires with fewer than 30,000 or more than 120,000 public chains were left out of co-occurrence clustering, as were five repertoires with anomalous nucleotide sharing. As stored in TCRdb, this immuneACCESS dataset retains in-frame rearrangements with V and J assigned. A fraction of the clones does not appear; measured against another copy, unresolved V genes explain less than half of the discrepancy, and the remainder lacks a known reason. V, J and clone size are those of that table, while D and trimming were read from the DNA. Counted in this sample were about 120,000 clones; roughly three fifths of them appeared once. Around 9.7% of the sample lies in the top ten.

The cohort consisted of hundreds of healthy bone marrow donors. All cohort members were sampled while nominally healthy, although unrecorded immune exposures were likely present. The donor tested CMV seropositive and was one of the 289 seropositive cohort members. Each donor provided a peripheral blood sample, and peripheral blood mononuclear cells were used for TCR beta sequencing. Genomic DNA was extracted from the blood cell samples with the Qiagen DNeasy Blood Extraction Kit. The source of this sequence is a woman aged 40 to 50 in good health and CMV-seropositive. The rearranged segments are TRBV5-1 and TRBJ2-6; the D gene is not confidently resolved. Sequencing was done on a sample of PBMCs. The nucleotides are TGCGCCAGCAGCCCCCGTTTTTACAGAAGCTCTGGGGCCAACGTCCTGACTTTC. Its product reads: CASSPRFYRSSGANVLTF.